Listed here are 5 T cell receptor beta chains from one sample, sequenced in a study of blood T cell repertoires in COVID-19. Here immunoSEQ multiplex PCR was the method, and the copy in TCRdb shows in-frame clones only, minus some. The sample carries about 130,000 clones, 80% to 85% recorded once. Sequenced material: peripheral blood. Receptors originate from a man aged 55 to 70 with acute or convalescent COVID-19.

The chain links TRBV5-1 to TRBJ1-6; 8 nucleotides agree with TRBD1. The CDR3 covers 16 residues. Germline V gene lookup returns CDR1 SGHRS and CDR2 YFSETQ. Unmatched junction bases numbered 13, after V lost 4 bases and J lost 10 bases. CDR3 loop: CASSRTSSGGGSPLHF. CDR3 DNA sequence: TGCGCCAGCAGCCGTACTTCGTCAGGGGGCGGATCACCCCTCCACTTT.

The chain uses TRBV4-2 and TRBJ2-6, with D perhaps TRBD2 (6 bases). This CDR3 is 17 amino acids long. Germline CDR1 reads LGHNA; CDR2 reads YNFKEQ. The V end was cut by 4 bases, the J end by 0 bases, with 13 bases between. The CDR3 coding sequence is TGTGCCAGCAGCCTCTTGGGAGGTAACTCTGGGGCCAACGTCCTGACTTTC. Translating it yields CASSLLGGNSGANVLTF.

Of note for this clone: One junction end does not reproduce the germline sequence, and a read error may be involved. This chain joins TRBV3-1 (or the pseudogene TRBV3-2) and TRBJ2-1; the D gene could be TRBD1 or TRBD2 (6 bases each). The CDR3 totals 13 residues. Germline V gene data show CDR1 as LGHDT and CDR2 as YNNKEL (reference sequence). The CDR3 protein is CASSPEGGNGQFF. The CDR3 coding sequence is TGTGCCAGCAGCCCAGAGGGGGGAAATGGGCAGTTCTTC.

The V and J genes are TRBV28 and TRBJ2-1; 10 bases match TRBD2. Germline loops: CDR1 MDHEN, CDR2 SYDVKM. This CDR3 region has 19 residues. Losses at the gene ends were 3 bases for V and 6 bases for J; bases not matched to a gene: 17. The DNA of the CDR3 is TGTGCCAGCAGTTTCGTGGGCCTAGCGGGAGCGGGGGGCCCCAATGAGCAGTTCTTC. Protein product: CASSFVGLAGAGGPNEQFF.

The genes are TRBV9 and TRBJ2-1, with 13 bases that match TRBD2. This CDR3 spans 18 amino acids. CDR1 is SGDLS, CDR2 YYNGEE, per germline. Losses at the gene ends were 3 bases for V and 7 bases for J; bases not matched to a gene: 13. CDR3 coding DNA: TGTGCCAGCAGCGGGGCTCTACTAGCGGGAGGGCGAAAAAATGAGCAGTTCTTC. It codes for CASSGALLAGGRKNEQFF.